The clone carrying this T cell receptor (beta chain) appeared once. The source of the sample is a study of shared clonotypes between healthy human individuals. Germline-derived CDR1 and CDR2 are SGHVS and FQNEAQ. Trimming removed 5 bases from V and 3 bases from J, with 19 bases in between. CDR3 size: 17 residues. Assay used: immunoSEQ multiplex PCR; TCRdb lists only in-frame clones, some missing. The sample includes hundreds of thousands of clones, 95% of them seen just once. Naive CD8 cells lacked CD45RO, underwent positive selection for CCR7 and left out terminally differentiated effector memory CD45RA+ cells.

This chain connects TRBV7-8 to TRBJ1-4; a weak D match, TRBD1 (6 bases). This sequence was found in a woman aged 25-40 years in good health. Sample: naive CD8+ T cells sorted from blood. The CDR3 sequence is CASSAPSTGIANEKLFF. CDR3 DNA sequence: TGTGCCAGCAGCGCCCCATCTACAGGGATAGCTAATGAAAAACTGTTTTTT.